This entry lists 21 T cell receptor beta chains sequenced from one sample in a study of cytomegalovirus exposure and HLA in healthy donors. It was with 60 Vbeta and 13 Jbeta primers that the PCR ran. Some clones are missing from TCRdb's copy, which holds only in-frame ones; the method was immunoSEQ multiplex PCR. The repertoire consists of roughly 180,000 clones, with 60% to 85% occurring once and the leading ten covering 2.9%. The specimen was PBMCs. All receptors come from a male donor in good health and CMV-seronegative.

The chain employs TRBV7-2 and TRBJ2-7; the D gene is possibly TRBD1 (6 bases). Germline V CDR1 and CDR2: SGHTA, FQGNSA. With 2 bases removed from V and 2 bases from J, the gap between germline ends came to 13 bases. The CDR3 is 15 residues long. The CDR3 protein is CASSLFRDTTYEQYF. CDR3 DNA sequence: TGTGCCAGCAGCTTATTCCGGGACACAACCTACGAGCAGTACTTC. The entire variable domain, with the rest obtained from reference TRBV7-2 and TRBJ2-7, is as follows: GAGVSQSPSNKVTEKGKDVELRCDPISGHTALYWYRQSLGQGLEFLIYFQGNSAPDKSGLPSDRFSAERTGGSVSTLTIQRTQQEDSAVYLCASSLFRDTTYEQYFGPGTRLTVT.

This chain links TRBV6-5 with TRBJ1-5, with D unclear. The germline V and J ends were trimmed by 0 bases and 2 bases, with 8 bases remaining between them. The CDR3 spans 15 residues. Germline V gene data show CDR1 as MNHEY and CDR2 as SVGAGI. The CDR3 nucleotides read TGTGCCAGCAGTTACTCTTTAACAGGCAATCAGCCCCAGCATTTT. Amino acids: CASSYSLTGNQPQHF.

V gene TRBV6-1 combines with J gene TRBJ2-3; tentatively, D is TRBD2 (6 bases). There are 17 residues in the CDR3. The germline gives CDR1 MNHNS, CDR2 SASEGT. The germline V and J ends were trimmed by 4 bases and 3 bases, with 20 bases remaining between them. CDR3 bases: TGTGCCAGCAGTGGACTTAGCGCGGGGCGGTTTACAGATACGCAGTATTTT. Protein sequence: CASSGLSAGRFTDTQYF.

The genes are TRBV30 and TRBJ2-7, with D possibly being TRBD1 (6 bases). The V end was cut by 4 bases, the J end by 4 bases, with 11 bases between. CDR3 length equals 12 residues. In germline, CDR1 is GTSNPN, CDR2 SVGIG (reference sequence). The CDR3 protein is CAWTPRGYEQYF. Written as DNA, the CDR3 is TGTGCCTGGACCCCCAGGGGATACGAGCAGTACTTC.

This clone has just a few counts. Here the CDR3 DNA reads TGTGCCAGCAGTTTGGACAGGGGGCGAGATACGCAGTATTTT. As protein: CASSLDRGRDTQYF. This chain connects TRBV6-6 to TRBJ2-3, with 11 bases aligning to TRBD1. Germline V gene data show CDR1 as MNHNY and CDR2 as SVGAGI (reference sequence). V shed 4 bases, J shed 5 bases, and the junction held 2 bases outside the gene matches. The CDR3 sequence is 14 residues long.

This chain joins TRBV30 and TRBJ2-7; tentatively, D is TRBD1 (6 bases). This CDR3 is 13 amino acids long. With 6 bases removed from V and 4 bases from J, the gap between germline ends came to 16 bases. In germline, CDR1 is GTSNPN, CDR2 SVGIG (reference sequence). The CDR3 loop is CACAPGHSYEQYF. The DNA for the CDR3 is TGTGCCTGTGCCCCGGGACACTCTTACGAGCAGTACTTC. Full variable domain (outside the CDR3, taken from reference TRBV30 and TRBJ2-7): SQTIHQWPATLVQPVGSPLSLECTVEGTSNPNLYWYRQAAGRGLQLLFYSVGIGQISSEVPQNLSASRPQDRQFILSSKKLLLSDSGFYLCACAPGHSYEQYFGPGTRLTVT.

The genes are TRBV19 and TRBJ2-7, with D perhaps matching TRBD2 (5 bases). V was trimmed by 7 bases and J by 3 bases, leaving 13 bases between them. The CDR3 totals 13 residues. CDR1 LNHDA and CDR2 SQIVND come from the germline V gene (reference sequence). The chain's CDR3 is CASTQAEGYEQYF. The CDR3 region has the DNA TGTGCCAGTACCCAGGCAGAGGGCTACGAGCAGTACTTC.

The chain employs TRBV9 and TRBJ2-2; weak D call: TRBD1 (6 bases). Germline-derived CDR1 and CDR2 are SGDLS and YYNGEE. V was clipped by 4 bases and J by 6 bases, with 13 bases between them. The CDR3 has 14 residues. CDR3 bases: TGTGCCAGCAGCATCAGGACAGTTGCCGGGGAGCTGTTTTTT. Protein product: CASSIRTVAGELFF.

This clone turned up a few times. The genes are TRBV6-5 and TRBJ1-2; TRBD1 matches at 8 bases. Germline CDR1 MNHEY, CDR2 SVGAGI. With 6 bases clipped from V and 4 bases from J, the junction kept 4 bases outside the gene matches. This CDR3 is 13 amino acids long. The CDR3 here is CASSRDRGYGYTF. CDR3 DNA: TGTGCCAGCAGCCGAGACAGGGGCTATGGCTACACCTTC.

This rearrangement joins TRBV7-6 to TRBJ2-5, with D tentatively TRBD2 (5 bases). The DNA end favors TRBJ2-7, so the J call may be wrong. The CDR3 runs to 15 residues. Germline values: CDR1 SGHVS, CDR2 FNYEAQ. CDR3 region: CASSLGRGLSYEQYF. The CDR3 coding sequence is TGTGCCAGCAGCTTAGGAAGAGGGCTCTCCTACGAGCAGTACTTC.

The V gene is TRBV28, the J gene TRBJ2-1; 11 bases fit TRBD1. The CDR3 spans 14 residues. Germline assignment: CDR1 MDHEN and CDR2 SYDVKM. Trimming at V came to 4 bases and at J to 6 bases, leaving 2 bases not matched to a gene. This CDR3 reads CASSSGTGGNEQFF. The CDR3, as DNA: TGTGCCAGCAGTTCCGGGACAGGGGGCAATGAGCAGTTCTTC.

The chain has TRBV6-5 and TRBJ1-3, with D unresolved. Germline V lookup: CDR1 MNHEY, CDR2 SVGAGI. CDR3 length equals 14 residues. V was shortened by 0 bases and J by 0 bases, with 3 bases between the two germline ends. The CDR3 sequence: CASSYSLSGNTIYF. CDR3 sequence (DNA): TGTGCCAGCAGTTACTCACTCTCTGGAAACACCATATATTTT.

The chain employs TRBV30 and TRBJ1-5; a possible D gene is TRBD1 (5 bases). Germline V lookup: CDR1 GTSNPN, CDR2 SVGIG (reference sequence). Trimming left V 5 bases short and J 4 bases short, with 12 bases between. The CDR3 is made up of 13 amino acids. CDR3 region: CAWSTGINQPQHF. The CDR3 DNA follows: TGTGCCTGGTCAACAGGTATTAATCAGCCCCAGCATTTT. The whole variable domain, remainder taken from reference TRBV30 and TRBJ1-5, is SQTIHQWPATLVQPVGSPLSLECTVEGTSNPNLYWYRQAAGRGLQLLFYSVGIGQISSEVPQNLSASRPQDRQFILSSKKLLLSDSGFYLCAWSTGINQPQHFGDGTRLSIL.

The chain couples TRBV19 to TRBJ2-3, with a weak D call TRBD2 (5 bases). This CDR3 contains 16 residues. The V gene's germline CDR1 is LNHDA and CDR2 SQIVND (reference sequence). V lost 2 bases to trimming and J lost 6 bases, with 18 bases between them. CDR3: CASSITLRRTGDTQYF. The CDR3, as DNA: TGTGCCAGTAGTATAACCCTTAGGAGGACGGGGGATACGCAGTATTTT.

The gene calls are TRBV10-2 and TRBJ2-1; maybe TRBD2 (5 bases). With 5 bases removed from V and 8 bases from J, the gap between germline ends came to 10 bases. Per germline, CDR1 WSHSY and CDR2 SAAADI. The CDR3 spans 12 residues. The chain's CDR3 is CASSRSSYEQFF. CDR3 nucleotide sequence: TGCGCCAGCAGTAGGTCTAGCTATGAGCAGTTCTTC.

The chain carries TRBV15 and TRBJ1-1; D is ambiguous. Germline CDR1 and CDR2: LNHNV and YYDKDF (reference sequence). Trimming left V 0 bases short and J 11 bases short, with 13 bases between. The CDR3 has 13 residues. The CDR3 DNA sequence: TGTGCCACCAGCAGAGACCGGGAAGGATGGGCTTTCTTT. It specifies CATSRDREGWAFF.

As DNA, the CDR3 is TGTGCCAGCGGCGGAGCACTCAATCAGCCCCAGCATTTT. Translation: CASGGALNQPQHF. V usage is TRBV2 and J usage is TRBJ1-5; D gene unclear. CDR3 size: 13 residues. With 8 bases removed from V and 3 bases from J, the gap between germline ends came to 11 bases. The germline CDR1 and CDR2 sequences are SNHLY and FYNNEI. Complete variable domain (other parts from reference TRBV2 and TRBJ1-5): EPEVTQTPSHQVTQMGQEVILRCVPISNHLYFYWYRQILGQKVEFLVSFYNNEISEKSEIFDDQFSVERPDGSNFTLKIRSTKLEDSAMYFCASGGALNQPQHFGDGTRLSIL.

The genes are TRBV4-3 and TRBJ2-5, with unresolved D. The end of the DNA fits TRBJ2-7 better, so the J call may be wrong. The length of the CDR3 is 14 residues. Germline CDR1 and CDR2: LGHNA and YSLEER. The CDR3 bases are TGCGCCAGCAGCCAAGCACAGTACTCCTACGAGCAGTACTTC. Its protein is CASSQAQYSYEQYF.

The chain is built from TRBV9 and TRBJ2-1; D is uncertain. Trimming left V 0 bases short and J 1 base short, with 8 bases between. The germline gives CDR1 SGDLS, CDR2 YYNGEE. The CDR3 loop spans 15 amino acids. CDR3 sequence (DNA): TGTGCCAGCAGCGTAGGGTCTATGTCCTACAATGAGCAGTTCTTC. This encodes CASSVGSMSYNEQFF.

The chain uses TRBV6-1 and TRBJ2-1, with 8 bases that match TRBD2. Germline-derived CDR1 and CDR2 are MNHNS and SASEGT. This CDR3 comprises 15 residues. The V gene end was trimmed by 3 bases and the J gene end by 4 bases; junction bases not matched to a gene: 5. This CDR3 reads CASSERGDLYNEQFF. The CDR3 nucleotides read TGTGCCAGCAGTGAGCGGGGGGACTTATACAATGAGCAGTTCTTC.

This sequence joins TRBV9 and TRBJ1-3; no clear D gene. There are 15 residues in the CDR3. Germline CDR1 reads SGDLS; CDR2 reads YYNGEE. The V end lost 0 bases, the J end lost 0 bases, and 7 bases lay between the germline ends. Here the CDR3 reads CASSVGGFSGNTIYF. Here the CDR3 DNA reads TGTGCCAGCAGCGTAGGAGGGTTCTCTGGAAACACCATATATTTT. Full variable domain (remainder filled in from reference TRBV9 and TRBJ1-3): DSGVTQTPKHLITATGQRVTLRCSPRSGDLSVYWYQQSLDQGLQFLIQYYNGEERAKGNILERFSAQQFPDLHSELNLSSLELGDSALYFCASSVGGFSGNTIYFGEGSWLTVV.